This T cell receptor (beta chain) is from a study of T cells in Graves' hyperthyroidism and ophthalmopathy (dated by TCRdb to the late 2010s). In terms of the full investigation: Peripheral blood samples were taken at the time of initial diagnosis, prior to any treatment. TCR V-J signatures able to tell the groups apart were searched for in a discovery cohort of 100 patients, of whom more than 40 had Graves' ophthalmopathy and around 57 had stable Graves' hyperthyroidism. Whether ophthalmopathy could be predicted prospectively was tested in an independent validation cohort made up of under 20 hyperthyroidism patients plus 17 patients who later progressed to ophthalmopathy. For training and testing, the roughly 97 patients in the discovery cohort were randomly divided in a 7:3 ratio. In addition, the study compared T-cell repertoires in thyroid tissue and in blood from six Graves' hyperthyroidism patients. Once sampling was done, hyperthyroidism patients were given methimazole at a starting dose of 30 mg daily, whereas ophthalmopathy patients were given high-dose intravenous methylprednisolone. The paper reports TCR Vbeta CDR3 sequencing of approximately 130 peripheral blood samples: under 45 ophthalmopathy, under 85 hyperthyroidism and 17 progressor patients. The investigation overall reported the following: Most expanded thyroid clonotypes (frequency above 0.001) were also found in blood, which suggests that blood repertoires may mirror thyroid immune responses. Sample size was not statistically predetermined, and blinding of investigators to group allocation was not performed. In validation, the model predicted progression to ophthalmopathy with about 71% sensitivity and roughly 75% specificity, a median of 6.5 months before onset. In cross-validation, a model built on a 13 V-J signature told ophthalmopathy apart from stable hyperthyroidism with 87.88% sensitivity and around 84% specificity, and in testing the same model reached 80%/75%.

This clonotype has a handful of counts. Its recognized antigen is unknown. The input lacks base qualities; no much larger clone sits a single base away. A patient counted as having stable Graves' hyperthyroidism if no progression to ophthalmopathy occurred over 18 months of follow-up. The hyperthyroidism patients were between 18 and 65 years old and newly diagnosed, with a disease duration of less than 2 months. Patients with uncontrolled infections, other autoimmune diseases, pregnancy or lactation were excluded. Clinical symptoms, serum thyroxine and TRAb, thyroid ultrasound, and orbital computed tomography formed the basis for the diagnoses. PBMCs were isolated from about 9 ml of fresh peripheral blood by Ficoll-Paque density gradient centrifugation. Total RNA was extracted with Trizol reagent, and quality was checked on an Agilent 2100 Bioanalyzer. The TCR beta CDR3 regions were amplified from RNA transcripts. The TCR CDR3 was subjected to a first round of RT-PCR using the HTBI primer set and the Qiagen OneStep RT-PCR kit. A second multiplex PCR round built the libraries, followed by size selection and purification. Libraries were sequenced paired-end with 100 bp reads on an Illumina HiSeq2000. In the original analysis: SOAPnuke was used to process the raw data, removing reads that contained adapters or uncalled bases, had a mean Phred below 15, or lacked an exact match to the constant primer or identifier. High-quality paired reads were merged using COPE v1.2.5, and each unique nucleotide sequence was defined as a clonotype. MiTCR v1.1 was used to align clonotypes to the IMGT TRBV, TRBD and TRBJ reference segments. The analysis included only V-J combinations with a frequency above 0.0001, which together covered 99% to 99.2% of the repertoires. The TCS score was defined as F50 (clonal expansion) divided by E x V (chaos), with BLOSUM62-based TCRdist calculated between CDR3 peptides within each V-J. Welch's t-statistics and random forest reduced roughly 540 V-J features to roughly 13, which were used in a naive Bayes classifier (R e1071). TCRdb reprocessed the public reads (quality trimming at Q25 with fastp, clone calling with MiXCR) and kept in-frame beta chains. Rows with one shared CDR3 protein collapse into an entry with the most common genes and DNA. These V and J calls rely on TCRdb rather than the paper's analysis. The sample table shows about 420,000 distinct CDR3 sequences, and roughly an eighth are seen once. Around 5.3% of the sample rests with the top ten.

The CDR3 starts with the cysteine, ends with the phenylalanine, and has 14 residues. The entry retains the CDR3 DNA only, 42 bases that are in frame from base 1. CDR1 DFQATT and CDR2 SNEGSKA were looked up in the germline V gene (reference sequence). A distance of 12 bases separates the germline ends of V and J, which lose 2 bases and 4 bases respectively. The chain employs TRBV20-1 and TRBJ2-1; TRBD2 might be the D gene, on 6 matching bases. The TCR was taken from a woman younger than 35 with Graves' hyperthyroidism. The sample was blood. The sequenced DNA: TGCAGTGCTAGAAAGAGCGGGTCGTACAATGAGCAGTTCTTC. This encodes CSARKSGSYNEQFF.